Below are 19 T cell receptor beta chains sequenced from a single sample in a study of T cells in Graves' hyperthyroidism and ophthalmopathy (dated by TCRdb to about 2019). To prepare the library, multiplex PCR was applied. Sequencing used an Illumina HiSeq 2000. The TCR beta CDR3 regions were amplified from RNA transcripts. The TCR CDR3 was subjected to a first round of RT-PCR using the HTBI primer set and the Qiagen OneStep RT-PCR kit. The raw public reads went through TCRdb reprocessing: fastp at Q25, MiXCR clone calling, in-frame beta chains kept. Entries are consolidated by CDR3 protein sequence, retaining the most common genes and DNA. The sample yields 400,000 to 550,000 distinct CDR3 sequences; roughly a quarter were counted once. Roughly 12% of the sample is in the top ten clones. The sample consisted of blood. Receptors were obtained from a woman aged 25 to 39 with Graves' ophthalmopathy.

Many counts were recorded for this clonotype. This rearrangement joins TRBV7-9 to TRBJ2-7; no clear D. The CDR3 runs 11 residues. The germline V gene has CDR1 SEHNR and CDR2 FQNEAQ (reference sequence). V lost 5 bases to trimming and J lost 7 bases, with 9 bases between them. The CDR3 here is CASSPDQEQYF. The CDR3 coding sequence is TGTGCCAGCAGCCCCGATCAGGAGCAGTACTTC.

This clonotype came up many times. The V gene is TRBV4-1, the J gene TRBJ1-2, with D unclear. Trimming took off 1 base at V and 4 bases at J, with 7 bases between the two ends. The CDR3 has 13 amino acids. Germline V CDR1 and CDR2: MGHRA, YSYEKL. The CDR3 region is CASSQAGSYGYTF. The DNA for the CDR3 is TGCGCCAGCAGCCAAGCCGGGAGCTATGGCTACACCTTC.

This sequence joins TRBV15 and TRBJ2-7, with 8 bases that match TRBD1. Trimming removed 4 bases from V and 6 bases from J; junction bases left unmatched: 5. Germline V gene data show CDR1 as LNHNV and CDR2 as YYDKDF (reference sequence). The CDR3 has 13 amino acids. CDR3 residues: CATSIDRGGEQYF. CDR3 bases: TGTGCCACCAGCATCGACAGGGGTGGCGAGCAGTACTTC. Drawing the rest from reference TRBV15 and TRBJ2-7, the complete variable domain is DAMVIQNPRYQVTQFGKPVTLSCSQTLNHNVMYWYQQKSSQAPKLLFHYYDKDFNNEADTPDNFQSRRPNTSFCFLDIRSPGLGDTAMYLCATSIDRGGEQYFGPGTRLTVT.

This clonotype was seen at least ten times. The chain uses TRBV12-3 or TRBV12-4 and TRBJ2-7; TRBD2 might be the D (5 bases). V was trimmed by 0 bases and J by 6 bases, leaving 9 bases between them. There are 13 residues in the CDR3. CDR3 in amino acids: CASSLAEGSEQYF. The CDR3 DNA reads as TGTGCCAGCAGTTTAGCCGAGGGTTCCGAGCAGTACTTC.

The CDR3 reads CSAKGGAYTGELFF. In nucleotides, the CDR3 is TGCAGTGCTAAGGGGGGGGCGTACACCGGGGAGCTGTTTTTT. The chain is built from TRBV20-1 and TRBJ2-2; a weak D match, TRBD2 (7 bases). CDR3 length equals 14 residues. Germline-derived CDR1 and CDR2 are DFQATT and SNEGSKA (reference sequence). Trimming took 4 bases from V and 3 from J, leaving 12 bases between them.

This clonotype was recorded many times. This sequence joins TRBV6-5 and TRBJ1-2; D is unclear. Germline values: CDR1 MNHEY, CDR2 SVGAGI. The CDR3 contains 16 residues. Trimming took 4 bases from V and 4 from J, leaving 19 bases between them. The DNA of the CDR3 is TGTGCCAGCAGTTTCTCTGTCCTGTTTGGCCGCTATGGCTACACCTTC. It yields the protein CASSFSVLFGRYGYTF.

This clonotype was observed at least ten times. V usage is TRBV20-1 and J usage is TRBJ2-5, with D perhaps TRBD2 (6 bases). V was shortened by 1 base and J by 1 base, with 10 bases between the two germline ends. Germline-derived CDR1 and CDR2 are DFQATT and SNEGSKA (reference sequence). This CDR3 contains 14 residues. The chain's CDR3 is CSARGGSGQETQYF. DNA for the CDR3: TGCAGTGCTAGAGGAGGTAGCGGCCAAGAGACCCAGTACTTC.

The table lists this clonotype with a few counts. This may arise from a read error, as a much more abundant clone is one base away. Since no conserved phenylalanine or tryptophan closes the CDR3, a read error is the likely cause. The CDR3 region is CASSPQDTGELFL. CDR3 nucleotides: TGCGCCAGCAGCCCGCAAGACACCGGGGAGCTGTTTTTG. V gene TRBV5-1 combines with J gene TRBJ2-2; D gene ambiguous. V lost 4 bases, J lost 3 bases, and 7 bases lay in between. CDR3 length: 13 residues. CDR1 is SGHRS and CDR2 is YFSETQ in the germline V gene.

This clonotype was recorded at least ten times. The V call is TRBV12-3 or TRBV12-4, the J call TRBJ1-2; 9 bases match TRBD1. V dropped 6 bases and J dropped 8; count of bases not matched to a gene: 4. The CDR3 totals 12 residues. CDR3 bases: TGTGCCAGCAGACAGGGACAGGGAGGCTACACCTTC. This gives the protein CASRQGQGGYTF.

Many counts were recorded for this clonotype. The CDR3 reads CASSQDNGYTF. DNA of the CDR3: TGTGCCAGCAGCCAGGACAATGGCTACACCTTC. This chain uses TRBV3-1 with TRBJ1-2; the D gene is possibly TRBD1 (5 bases). CDR1 is LGHDT and CDR2 is YNNKEL in the germline V gene (reference sequence). The ends were cut back, 3 bases at V and 6 bases at J, with 5 bases in the middle. CDR3 length: 11 residues.

J is TRBJ2-5 and V is TRBV5-1, with 7 bases identical to TRBD1. The length of the CDR3 is 14 residues. V shed 4 bases and J 1 base; nucleotides not matched to a gene: 4. Germline CDR1 SGHRS, CDR2 YFSETQ. The CDR3 DNA reads as TGCGCCAGCAGCCGCGGACAGGCCCAAGAGACCCAGTACTTC. It yields the protein CASSRGQAQETQYF.

This clonotype has ten or more counts. The CDR3 DNA reads as TGCAGCGTCAATAAACCCGGACACACATACGCAACCTACGAGCAGTACTTC. Its translation: CSVNKPGHTYATYEQYF. The chain is built from TRBV29-1 and TRBJ2-7; TRBD1 is a possible D gene (5 bases). This CDR3 contains 17 residues. V lost 6 bases, J lost 2 bases, and 26 bases lay in between. CDR1 is SQVTM and CDR2 is ANQGSEA in the germline V gene.

The chain recombines TRBV29-1 with TRBJ2-7; no definite D call. The CDR3 has 14 amino acids. Trimming took 4 bases from V and 6 from J, leaving 19 bases between them. CDR1 is SQVTM and CDR2 is ANQGSEA in the germline V gene. The CDR3 DNA reads as TGCAGCGTTGGGGTGGGCGCGTCATTCAGCGAGCAGTACTTC. It yields the protein CSVGVGASFSEQYF.

The genes are TRBV28 and TRBJ2-7; 8 bases align to TRBD1. The germline V gene has CDR1 MDHEN and CDR2 SYDVKM. There are 13 residues in the CDR3. Trimming removed 8 bases from V and 3 bases from J; junction bases left unmatched: 6. The CDR3 loop reads CASLGQGDYEQYF. In nucleotides, the CDR3 is TGTGCCAGCCTAGGACAGGGTGACTACGAGCAGTACTTC.

This clonotype was recorded many times. The CDR3 region is CASSQDRTSTPETQYF. DNA for the CDR3: TGCGCCAGCAGCCAAGACCGGACTAGCACGCCGGAGACCCAGTACTTC. The rearrangement links TRBV4-1 to TRBJ2-5, with TRBD2 identical over 8 bases. CDR1 is MGHRA, CDR2 YSYEKL, per germline. This CDR3 has 16 residues. J lost 5 bases, V lost 0 bases, and 8 bases had no gene match.

A few counts support this clonotype. Mismatch with germline at one junction end may stem from a read error. The chain has TRBV5-1 and TRBJ2-3; 7 bases align to TRBD2. Germline assignment: CDR1 SGHRS and CDR2 YFSETQ. The CDR3 is 17 residues long. CDR3 amino acids: CASSLAGSGGGTGTQYF. In DNA, the CDR3 is TGCGCCAGCAGCTTGGCTGGGTCGGGGGGAGGCACAGGTACGCAGTATTTT.

This clonotype was picked up many times. The chain employs TRBV6-1 and TRBJ1-2; D is ambiguous. Trimming removed 5 bases from V and 5 bases from J, with 18 bases in between. The CDR3 totals 15 residues. From germline, CDR1 is MNHNS and CDR2 SASEGT. As DNA, the CDR3 is TGTGCCAGCAGTCAAGGTTGGGTCCAGCAGTATGGCTACACCTTC. It specifies CASSQGWVQQYGYTF.

This chain connects TRBV27 to TRBJ2-5; 8 bases match TRBD2. Trimming removed 9 bases from V and 2 bases from J; junction bases left unmatched: 11. This CDR3 is built from 15 residues. CDR1 and CDR2 (germline): MNHEY, SMNVEV (reference sequence). For the CDR3, the DNA is TGTGCCAGTGGTCACCCTTTAGCGGGGCAAGAGACCCAGTACTTC. Protein product: CASGHPLAGQETQYF.

This clonotype has more than one count but fewer than ten. This chain links TRBV28 with TRBJ2-7, with D possibly being TRBD2 (7 bases). Germline values: CDR1 MDHEN, CDR2 SYDVKM. This CDR3 region has 16 residues. V shed 5 bases and J shed 0 bases, with 17 bases lying between them. CDR3 sequence reads: CASSGGGGKSSYEQYF. Written as DNA, the CDR3 is TGTGCCAGCAGTGGGGGGGGCGGGAAGAGCTCCTACGAGCAGTACTTC.